Listed below are T cell receptor beta chains from one sample, sequenced in a study of blood T cell repertoires in COVID-19. Using immunoSEQ multiplex PCR, the repertoire was profiled, and TCRdb retains in-frame clones only, with some absent. Of roughly 190,000 clones listed, 82% are singletons. The sequenced sample was peripheral blood. The receptors were gathered from an older woman with COVID-19, enrolled during active disease. The CDR3 runs from the conserved cysteine through the conserved F or W. Fields, in order: CDR3 protein, V gene, J gene.

CDR3: CAISGAYSNQPQHF
V: TRBV10-3
J: TRBJ1-5

CDR3: CASSATSGGQGANVLTF
V: TRBV7-3
J: TRBJ2-6

CDR3: CASSLVAGLNTEAFF
V: TRBV11-2
J: TRBJ1-1

CDR3: CASSLAANRGLGYTF
V: TRBV5-5
J: TRBJ1-2

CDR3: CASSYSALRDTQYF
V: TRBV6-5
J: TRBJ2-3

CDR3: CSASTDQGAGGGELFF
V: TRBV20-1
J: TRBJ2-2

CDR3: CASSLWGRAYEQYF
V: TRBV27
J: TRBJ2-7

CDR3: CASSQDRGNSPLHF
V: TRBV18
J: TRBJ1-6

CDR3: CATQLAGVPGELFF
V: TRBV7-9
J: TRBJ2-2

CDR3: CASSQDASSNQPQHF
V: TRBV3-1/TRBV3-2
J: TRBJ1-5